One and the same sample provided the 2 T cell receptor beta chains below, sequenced in a study of shared clonotypes between healthy human individuals. Repertoires were generated with immunoSEQ multiplex PCR, while TCRdb's copy carries only in-frame clones and drops some. The data hold about 1.5 million clones, with 95% to 99% observed a single time. The sequenced sample was naive CD4+ T cells sorted from blood. Subset specified: CD45RA+ positively selected. The receptors were sampled from a man aged 25-45 years in good health.

The chain joins TRBV6-6 to TRBJ2-7; D possibly uses TRBD1 or TRBD2 (6 bases each). The germline V gene has CDR1 MNHNY and CDR2 SVGAGI (reference sequence). CDR3 length: 14 amino acids. The V end was cut by 7 bases, the J end by 0 bases, with 13 bases between. The CDR3, as DNA: TGTGCCAGCAACCTAGCGACAGGCTCCTACGAGCAGTACTTC. Protein: CASNLATGSYEQYF.

This clone is a singleton in its sample. J is TRBJ2-1 and V is TRBV15; 9 positions match TRBD1. Germline loops: CDR1 LNHNV, CDR2 YYDKDF (reference sequence). The CDR3 is made up of 14 amino acids. Germline trimming cut 2 bases from V and 9 bases from J; bases unmatched to any gene: 5. The CDR3 DNA reads as TGTGCCACCAGCAGACCGGGACAGGGTATTGAGCAGTTCTTC. Its translation: CATSRPGQGIEQFF.